Detailed here is one TCR beta chain. TCRdb reanalysed the RT-PCR reads using MiXCR and keeps one entry per CDR3 protein. Counted here are about 680,000 distinct CDR3 sequences, 14% occurring once; the ten biggest clones make up roughly 4%. The sequence came from a female donor in good health, serving as a healthy control. Sequencing was carried out using memory CD4+ T cells from blood.

CDR3 coding DNA: TGTGCCACCAGTGATCTTAAGGACGGACACCCGTATTTT. Translated: CATSDLKDGHPYF. The rearrangement uses TRBV24-1 and TRBJ2-3; D perhaps matches TRBD1 (5 bases). This CDR3 has 13 residues. Germline lookup yields CDR1 KGHDR and CDR2 SFDVKD. The V and J ends lost 3 bases and 14 bases respectively, with 17 bases between them.